The subject of this entry is one TCR beta chain. There is no known antigen for this receptor. Nothing much larger sits one base from this clone, and base qualities are not available. CDR1 and CDR2, per the germline V gene, are SGHTA and FQGNSA. V lost 5 bases and J lost 2 bases; the stretch between them is 13 bases long. The cysteine opens and the phenylalanine closes a CDR3 of 15 amino acids. The sequence is cut down to CDR3 DNA, 45 bases in frame from base 1. The sample is drawn from a study of radiotherapy plus CTLA-4 blockade in lung cancer (dated by TCRdb to the late 2010s). With respect to the entire study: Objective responses occurred in more than 15% of enrolled patients, and about 30% achieved disease control. The study at large found these results: The strongest predictors of response, as reported, were early dynamic changes in blood T cell clones along with a rise in serum interferon-beta after radiation. TCR clones derived from tumors expanded in peripheral blood after treatment with radiotherapy and ipilimumab.

The library was made by the immunoSEQ multiplex PCR assay. This is the immuneACCESS table as TCRdb keeps it, with only in-frame sequences that have V and J called. A part of the clones is gone; compared with another copy, unresolved V genes explain less than half, and the rest is unexplained. Within this sample are roughly 78,000 clones, with 78% of them counted one time only. The ten largest make up 7.1% of the sample. The study evaluated CTLA-4 blockade (ipilimumab) given together with focal radiation therapy in patients who had chemo-refractory metastatic non-small-cell lung cancer. Material: peripheral blood, obtained from a patient treated with radiotherapy plus ipilimumab. The V and J genes are TRBV7-2 and TRBJ2-1; the D gene lacks a confident call. This sequence originates from a human donor with non-small cell lung cancer who had a complete response to radiotherapy plus ipilimumab. The DNA sequence is TGTGCCAGCAGCCCTCGATCAGCCCCCTACAATGAGCAGTTCTTC. Protein translation: CASSPRSAPYNEQFF.